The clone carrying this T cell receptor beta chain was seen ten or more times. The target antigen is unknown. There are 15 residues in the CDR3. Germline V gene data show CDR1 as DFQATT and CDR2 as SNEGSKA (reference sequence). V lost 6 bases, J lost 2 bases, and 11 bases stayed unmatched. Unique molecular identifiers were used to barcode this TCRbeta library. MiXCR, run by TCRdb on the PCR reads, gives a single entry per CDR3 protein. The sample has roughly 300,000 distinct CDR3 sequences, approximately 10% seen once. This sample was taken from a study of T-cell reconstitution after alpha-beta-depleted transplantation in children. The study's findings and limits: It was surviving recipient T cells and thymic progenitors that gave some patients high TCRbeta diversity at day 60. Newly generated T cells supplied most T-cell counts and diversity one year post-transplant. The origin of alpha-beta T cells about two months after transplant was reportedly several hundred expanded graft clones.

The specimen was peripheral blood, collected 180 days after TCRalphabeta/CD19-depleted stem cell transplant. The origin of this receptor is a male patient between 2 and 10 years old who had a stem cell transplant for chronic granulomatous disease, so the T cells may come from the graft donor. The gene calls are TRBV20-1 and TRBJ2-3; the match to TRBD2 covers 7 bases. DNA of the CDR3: TGCAGTGCCCGTGCGGGGGACTTCCTCACAGATACGCAGTATTTT. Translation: CSARAGDFLTDTQYF.